Sequencing of this T cell receptor beta chain was carried out in a study of blood T cell repertoires in COVID-19. The CDR3 consists of 14 residues. In germline, CDR1 is MDHEN, CDR2 SYDVKM. The germline V and J ends were trimmed by 6 bases and 1 base, with 12 bases remaining between them. Profiled with immunoSEQ multiplex PCR; TCRdb holds only in-frame clones, not every one. The sample consists of 200,000 to 250,000 clones, roughly 88% of them appearing once. The chain links TRBV28 to TRBJ1-2, with a weak D call TRBD1 (5 bases). This clonotype originated in a man younger than 30 with active or convalescent COVID-19. Material for sequencing was peripheral blood. In DNA, the CDR3 is TGTGCCAGCAGCTTCGGGAGGGGTAACTATGGCTACACCTTC. Translating it yields CASSFGRGNYGYTF.